The 22 T cell receptor beta chains presented below share a single source sample, sequenced in a study of CD8 T cells in ankylosing spondylitis. TCRdb redid the calling of the 5' RACE reads with MiXCR, one entry per CDR3 protein. This table has 50,000 to 70,000 distinct CDR3 sequences, roughly 6.2% appearing once. Sequenced material: synovial fluid, either unsorted or a sorted T cell fraction (not recorded which). These receptors all come from a male donor with ankylosing spondylitis.

This clonotype was seen at least ten times. This rearrangement joins TRBV7-9 to TRBJ2-7; 9 bases line up with TRBD2. The CDR3 length is 15 residues. Germline lookup yields CDR1 SEHNR and CDR2 FQNEAQ (reference sequence). Germline trimming cut 6 bases from V and 3 bases from J; bases unmatched to any gene: 9. In DNA, the CDR3 is TGTGCCAGCAGTTCCAGCGGGGGGAGCCGCTACGAGCAGTACTTC. Encoded protein: CASSSSGGSRYEQYF.

This chain uses TRBV5-1 with TRBJ2-1, with 10 bases aligning to TRBD2. V lost 5 bases to trimming and J lost 7 bases; unmatched junction nucleotides: 9. This CDR3 spans 15 amino acids. CDR1 and CDR2 (germline): SGHRS, YFSETQ. The CDR3 coding sequence is TGCGCCAGCAGGTCCGTTGGGACTAGCGCTAATGAGCAGTTCTTC. Its translation is CASRSVGTSANEQFF.

This clonotype showed up just a few times. The chain is built from TRBV18 and TRBJ2-7; D uncertain. The CDR3 length is 14 residues. CDR1 is KGHSH, CDR2 LQKENI, per germline. Trimming took off 5 bases at V and 2 bases at J, with 13 bases between the two ends. The CDR3 sequence is CASSSSAETYEQYF. The CDR3, as DNA: TGTGCCAGCTCATCGTCCGCGGAGACCTACGAGCAGTACTTC.

By frequency in the sample, this clonotype is medium-sized (0.01 to 0.1%). The chain recombines TRBV7-9 with TRBJ2-3; D is ambiguous. The V gene lost 6 bases and the J gene lost 0 bases, with 10 bases spanning the gap. The CDR3 sequence is 14 residues long. CDR1 is SEHNR, CDR2 FQNEAQ, per germline (reference sequence). As DNA, the CDR3 is TGTGCCAGCAGTCAAAGTCTGAGCACAGATACGCAGTATTTT. Its protein is CASSQSLSTDTQYF.

This clonotype was seen ten or more times. The rearrangement links TRBV5-1 to TRBJ1-4; no firm D call. V lost 0 bases and J lost 0, with 12 bases in between. Germline CDR1 SGHRS, CDR2 YFSETQ. The length of the CDR3 is 17 residues. The CDR3 protein is CASSLAKRAATNEKLFF. The CDR3 region has the DNA TGCGCCAGCAGCTTGGCCAAGAGGGCCGCAACTAATGAAAAACTGTTTTTT. Full variable domain (remainder filled in from reference TRBV5-1 and TRBJ1-4): KAGVTQTPRYLIKTRGQQVTLSCSPISGHRSVSWYQQTPGQGLQFLFEYFSETQRNKGNFPGRFSGRQFSNSRSEMNVSTLELGDSALYLCASSLAKRAATNEKLFFGSGTQLSVL.

There are a few counts of this clonotype. This rearrangement joins TRBV19 to TRBJ1-2; 9 bases line up with TRBD1. CDR1 and CDR2 from the germline V gene are LNHDA and SQIVND (reference sequence). Trimming at V came to 5 bases and at J to 3 bases, leaving 4 bases not matched to a gene. The CDR3 sequence is 14 residues long. CDR3 region: CASSRQGEDYGYTF. As DNA, the CDR3 is TGTGCCAGTAGTCGACAGGGGGAGGACTATGGCTACACCTTC.

The table lists this clonotype with many counts. The chain is built from TRBV4-2 and TRBJ2-3; 8 bases are a match to TRBD2. Germline assignment: CDR1 LGHNA and CDR2 YNFKEQ. With V trimmed by 1 base and J by 2 bases, 11 bases remained unmatched. This CDR3 spans 18 amino acids. In DNA form, the CDR3 reads TGTGCCAGCAGCCAAGTTGCGGGGCGGGAGGTATTCACAGATACGCAGTATTTT. Its translation is CASSQVAGREVFTDTQYF.

This clonotype occurred many times. The chain is built from TRBV29-1 and TRBJ2-6, with D uncertain. The germline V gene has CDR1 SQVTM and CDR2 ANQGSEA. The CDR3 contains 14 residues. V lost 4 bases and J 1 base, leaving 8 bases between the germline ends. CDR3 sequence reads: CSVVSNSGANVLTF. The CDR3, as DNA: TGCAGCGTTGTAAGTAATTCTGGGGCCAACGTCCTGACTTTC. Complete variable domain (other parts from reference TRBV29-1 and TRBJ2-6): SAVISQKPSRDICQRGTSLTIQCQVDSQVTMMFWYRQQPGQSLTLIATANQGSEATYESGFVIDKFPISRPNLTFSTLTVSNMSPEDSSIYLCSVVSNSGANVLTFGAGSRLTVL.

This clonotype was recorded many times. The chain uses TRBV7-3 and TRBJ2-2; D gene ambiguous. The germline V gene has CDR1 SGHTA and CDR2 FQGTGA. The CDR3 has 13 amino acids. V was trimmed by 3 bases and J by 8 bases, leaving 10 bases between them. CDR3 region: CASSLRLGGELFF. In DNA, the CDR3 is TGTGCCAGCAGCTTGAGACTCGGGGGGGAGCTGTTTTTT.

This chain uses TRBV14 with TRBJ2-3, with D perhaps matching TRBD1 or TRBD2 (5 bases each). This CDR3 comprises 13 residues. V lost 3 bases, J lost 8 bases, and 12 bases lay in between. CDR1 and CDR2 from the germline V gene are SGHDN and FVKESK. The CDR3 is CASSQRGSGTQYF. CDR3 bases: TGTGCCAGCAGCCAGAGGGGATCCGGTACGCAGTATTTT.

This clonotype turned up a few times. The V gene is TRBV5-6, the J gene TRBJ1-4, with D uncertain. V was trimmed by 3 bases and J by 7 bases, leaving 13 bases between them. The CDR3 contains 14 residues. CDR1 and CDR2 from the germline V gene are SGHDT and YYEEEE. The CDR3 protein is CASSSRILIEKLFF. In nucleotides, the CDR3 is TGTGCCAGCAGCTCCAGGATTCTAATTGAAAAACTGTTTTTT. Complete variable domain (other parts from reference TRBV5-6 and TRBJ1-4): DAGVTQSPTHLIKTRGQQVTLRCSPKSGHDTVSWYQQALGQGPQFIFQYYEEEERQRGNFPDRFSGHQFPNYSSELNVNALLLGDSALYLCASSSRILIEKLFFGSGTQLSVL.

In nucleotides, the CDR3 is TGTGCCAGCAGCGTCTCCAGAGACACAGATACGCAGTATTTT. Translated, it gives CASSVSRDTDTQYF. V usage is TRBV9 and J usage is TRBJ2-3, with no clear D. The CDR3 runs to 14 residues. The germline CDR1 and CDR2 sequences are SGDLS and YYNGEE. V lost 2 bases and J lost 2, with 9 bases in between. Full variable domain (missing parts from reference TRBV9 and TRBJ2-3): DSGVTQTPKHLITATGQRVTLRCSPRSGDLSVYWYQQSLDQGLQFLIQYYNGEERAKGNILERFSAQQFPDLHSELNLSSLELGDSALYFCASSVSRDTDTQYFGPGTRLTVL.

This clonotype is classed as large. The chain carries TRBV12-3 or TRBV12-4 and TRBJ2-1; no firm D call. Trimming shortened V by 6 bases and J by 0 bases, and 9 bases separated the two germline ends. This CDR3 region has 14 residues. CDR3 in DNA: TGTGCCAGCAGCTCGGCCTACTCCTACAATGAGCAGTTCTTC. Amino acids: CASSSAYSYNEQFF.

This clonotype was observed a single time. V and J are TRBV27 and TRBJ2-3; 10 nucleotides match TRBD2. J was trimmed by 2 bases and V by 2 bases; bases with no gene match: 7. Per germline, CDR1 MNHEY and CDR2 SMNVEV (reference sequence). CDR3 length equals 17 residues. The DNA of the CDR3 is TGTGCCAGCAGTTTACGTCTACTAGCGGGACTCACAGATACGCAGTATTTT. Protein sequence: CASSLRLLAGLTDTQYF.

This clonotype occurred a few times. The chain carries TRBV7-8 and TRBJ2-1, with D perhaps matching TRBD1 (5 bases). V lost 0 bases, J lost 8 bases, and 11 bases lay in between. CDR3 length: 14 residues. CDR1 and CDR2 from the germline V gene are SGHVS and FQNEAQ. CDR3 sequence (DNA): TGTGCCAGCAGCTTAGCCCTCTGGGGCGATGAGCAGTTCTTC. Translating it yields CASSLALWGDEQFF.

The sample holds many counts of this clonotype. The gene calls are TRBV20-1 and TRBJ2-3, with 7 bases lining up with TRBD1. The V gene's germline CDR1 is DFQATT and CDR2 SNEGSKA (reference sequence). CDR3 length equals 15 residues. The V and J ends lost 1 base and 2 bases, in that order; junction bases with no gene match: 6. The CDR3 DNA is TGCAGTGCTAGAGGTGGGGGACAGTCCACAGATACGCAGTATTTT. This translates into CSARGGGQSTDTQYF.

This clonotype showed up many times. This CDR3 reads CSASSPLTGHSYEQYF. The CDR3 nucleotides read TGCAGTGCTAGCTCCCCCCTGACAGGGCACTCCTACGAGCAGTACTTC. This rearrangement joins TRBV20-1 to TRBJ2-7, with 7 bases identical to TRBD1. V lost 3 bases to trimming and J lost 0 bases; unmatched junction nucleotides: 11. The CDR3 consists of 16 residues. Germline-derived CDR1 and CDR2 are DFQATT and SNEGSKA (reference sequence).

Ten or more counts support this clonotype. V is TRBV3-1 and J is TRBJ2-7; TRBD1 aligns across 7 bases. The CDR3 contains 13 residues. V was pared by 7 bases and J by 3 bases, with 6 bases of the junction left unmatched. Germline V gene lookup returns CDR1 LGHDT and CDR2 YNNKEL (reference sequence). DNA for the CDR3: TGTGCCAGCAAGACCGGGACAGACTACGAGCAGTACTTC. This translates into CASKTGTDYEQYF.

V is TRBV12-5 and J is TRBJ2-3; no reliable D call. The V gene lost 6 bases and the J gene lost 4 bases, with 14 bases spanning the gap. There are 14 residues in the CDR3. Germline V gene data show CDR1 as LGHNT and CDR2 as FRNRAP. The CDR3 region is CASGRTDGADTQYF. In DNA, the CDR3 is TGTGCTAGTGGCAGAACCGACGGCGCAGATACGCAGTATTTT.

There are many counts of this clonotype. This sequence joins TRBV29-1 and TRBJ2-5, with D tentatively TRBD2 (6 bases). The length of the CDR3 is 13 residues. Trimming took 7 bases from V and 5 from J, leaving 17 bases between them. Germline V CDR1 and CDR2: SQVTM, ANQGSEA. CDR3 amino acids: CSAPPAGGETQYF. The DNA for the CDR3 is TGCAGCGCTCCCCCAGCGGGCGGTGAGACCCAGTACTTC.

In this sample, this clonotype turned up many times. This rearrangement joins TRBV29-1 to TRBJ2-7; unclear D gene. Germline CDR1 SQVTM, CDR2 ANQGSEA. V lost 7 bases and J lost 4, with 17 bases in between. The CDR3 has 13 residues. DNA of the CDR3: TGCAGCGCCCTCGATAGTAAAGGTTACGAGCAGTACTTC. Its protein product is CSALDSKGYEQYF.

This clonotype showed up many times. The chain uses TRBV12-3 or TRBV12-4 and TRBJ1-5; no definite D call. Between the trimmed V and J ends, which lost 1 base and 6 bases, there was a span of 10 bases. The CDR3 runs to 14 residues. The CDR3 nucleotides are TGTGCCAGCAGTTTAGAACAAGGCTTTCAGCCCCAGCATTTT. Protein sequence: CASSLEQGFQPQHF.